This passage covers 10 T cell receptor beta chains from one sample sequenced in a study of T cell responses to AZD1222 COVID-19 vaccine. Generated by immunoSEQ multiplex PCR, the TCRdb table keeps only in-frame clones and is missing some. There are some 120,000 clones in the sample; roughly 87% occur only once, and 6.5% to 8.5% lies in the top ten. Sequences were derived from peripheral blood, sampled on day 0 of AZD1222 vaccination. The receptor set was obtained from an adult in good health.

The rearrangement uses TRBV29-1 and TRBJ2-3; 9 bases align to TRBD1. Germline CDR1 reads SQVTM; CDR2 reads ANQGSEA. The CDR3 is 14 amino acids. Unmatched junction bases numbered 6, after V lost 7 bases and J lost 1 base. The CDR3 coding sequence is TGCAGCGGAGAACAGGGGGCCGGCACAGATACGCAGTATTTT. Its protein product is CSGEQGAGTDTQYF.

This clone was counted between two and nine times. The chain carries TRBV7-3 and TRBJ1-5; D gene uncertain. V was shortened by 3 bases and J by 5 bases, with 8 bases between the two germline ends. The germline CDR1 and CDR2 sequences are SGHTA and FQGTGA. The CDR3 spans 13 residues. The chain's CDR3 is CASSLMRDQPQHF. The CDR3 DNA is TGTGCCAGCAGCTTGATGAGGGATCAGCCCCAGCATTTT.

This chain connects TRBV19 to TRBJ1-5; TRBD1 aligns across 7 bases. V lost 1 base, J lost 6 bases, and 3 bases stayed unmatched. CDR3 size: 14 residues. Germline CDR1 and CDR2: LNHDA and SQIVND (reference sequence). In DNA form, the CDR3 reads TGTGCCAGTAGTATAGCAGGGGGAGGTCAGCCCCAGCATTTT. Amino acids: CASSIAGGGQPQHF.

V is TRBV14 and J is TRBJ1-1; D gene uncertain. This CDR3 comprises 16 residues. V was pared by 1 base and J by 4 bases, with 16 bases between. The germline V gene encodes CDR1 SGHDN and CDR2 FVKESK. This CDR3 reads CASSQVGPKPVTEAFF. CDR3 nucleotides: TGTGCCAGCAGCCAAGTGGGCCCGAAACCGGTCACTGAAGCTTTCTTT. Full variable domain (outside the CDR3, taken from reference TRBV14 and TRBJ1-1): EAGVTQFPSHSVIEKGQTVTLRCDPISGHDNLYWYRRVMGKEIKFLLHFVKESKQDESGMPNNRFLAERTGGTYSTLKVQPAELEDSGVYFCASSQVGPKPVTEAFFGQGTRLTVV.

The V call is TRBV7-9, the J call TRBJ2-5; unclear D gene. V was pared by 5 bases and J by 3 bases, with 4 bases between. CDR1 and CDR2 (germline): SEHNR, FQNEAQ (reference sequence). The CDR3 spans 11 residues. The CDR3 protein is CASSKEETQYF. The DNA for the CDR3 is TGTGCCAGCAGCAAGGAAGAGACCCAGTACTTC.

V usage is TRBV9 and J usage is TRBJ1-6, with D maybe TRBD1 (5 bases). The CDR3 is 15 residues long. Germline CDR1 reads SGDLS; CDR2 reads YYNGEE. Trimming removed 0 bases at V and 8 bases at J, with 12 bases between. This CDR3 is CASSVGAGSHSPLHF. The CDR3 DNA reads as TGTGCCAGCAGCGTAGGAGCAGGGTCGCATTCACCCCTCCACTTT.

The genes are TRBV5-4 and TRBJ2-2; TRBD2 matches at 13 bases. Germline V lookup: CDR1 SGHNT, CDR2 YYREEE (reference sequence). This CDR3 is 18 amino acids long. The ends lost 3 bases at V and 3 bases at J; junction bases unmatched: 8. The chain's CDR3 is CASSWLPGLAGYTGELFF. The CDR3 DNA reads TGTGCCAGCAGCTGGTTACCGGGACTAGCGGGGTACACCGGGGAGCTGTTTTTT.

V usage is TRBV30 and J usage is TRBJ1-5; D gene ambiguous. V lost 4 bases and J lost 7, with 11 bases in between. Germline V gene lookup returns CDR1 GTSNPN and CDR2 SVGIG (reference sequence). This CDR3 comprises 12 residues. For the CDR3, the DNA is TGTGCCTGGAACGCGGCGAAGCAGCCCCAGCATTTT. It yields the protein CAWNAAKQPQHF.

The J gene is TRBJ1-1, the V gene TRBV11-1; D might be TRBD1 (5 bases). This CDR3 spans 14 amino acids. Looked up from germline, CDR1 is SGHAT and CDR2 is FQDESV (reference sequence). V lost 5 bases and J lost 2, with 12 bases in between. As DNA, the CDR3 is TGTGCCAGCAGCCGTGAGACAGAAAACACTGAAGCTTTCTTT. Translation gives CASSRETENTEAFF.

The chain uses TRBV28 and TRBJ1-4; no definite D call. V was clipped by 4 bases and J by 8 bases, with 14 bases between them. Germline V gene data show CDR1 as MDHEN and CDR2 as SYDVKM. The CDR3 extends over 14 amino acids. The CDR3 is CASSSSRTGEKLFF. Here the CDR3 DNA reads TGTGCCAGCAGTTCATCTCGGACGGGGGAAAAACTGTTTTTT.